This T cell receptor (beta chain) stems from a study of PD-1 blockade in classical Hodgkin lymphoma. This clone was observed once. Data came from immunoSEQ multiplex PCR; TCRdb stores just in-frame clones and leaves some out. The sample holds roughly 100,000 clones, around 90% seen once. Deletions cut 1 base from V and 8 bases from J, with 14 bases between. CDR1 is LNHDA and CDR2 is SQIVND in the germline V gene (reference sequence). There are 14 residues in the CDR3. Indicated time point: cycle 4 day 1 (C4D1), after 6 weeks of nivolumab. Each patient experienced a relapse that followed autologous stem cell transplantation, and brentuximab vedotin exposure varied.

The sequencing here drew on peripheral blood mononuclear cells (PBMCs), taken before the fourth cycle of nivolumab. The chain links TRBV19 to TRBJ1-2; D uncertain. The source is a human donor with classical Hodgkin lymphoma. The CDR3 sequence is CASSIADSRGGYTF. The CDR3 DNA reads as TGTGCCAGTAGTATAGCGGACTCTCGTGGGGGCTACACCTTC. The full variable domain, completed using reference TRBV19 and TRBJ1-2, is DGGITQSPKYLFRKEGQNVTLSCEQNLNHDAMYWYRQDPGQGLRLIYYSQIVNDFQKGDIAEGYSVSREKKESFPLTVTSAQKNPTAFYLCASSIADSRGGYTFGSGTRLTVV.